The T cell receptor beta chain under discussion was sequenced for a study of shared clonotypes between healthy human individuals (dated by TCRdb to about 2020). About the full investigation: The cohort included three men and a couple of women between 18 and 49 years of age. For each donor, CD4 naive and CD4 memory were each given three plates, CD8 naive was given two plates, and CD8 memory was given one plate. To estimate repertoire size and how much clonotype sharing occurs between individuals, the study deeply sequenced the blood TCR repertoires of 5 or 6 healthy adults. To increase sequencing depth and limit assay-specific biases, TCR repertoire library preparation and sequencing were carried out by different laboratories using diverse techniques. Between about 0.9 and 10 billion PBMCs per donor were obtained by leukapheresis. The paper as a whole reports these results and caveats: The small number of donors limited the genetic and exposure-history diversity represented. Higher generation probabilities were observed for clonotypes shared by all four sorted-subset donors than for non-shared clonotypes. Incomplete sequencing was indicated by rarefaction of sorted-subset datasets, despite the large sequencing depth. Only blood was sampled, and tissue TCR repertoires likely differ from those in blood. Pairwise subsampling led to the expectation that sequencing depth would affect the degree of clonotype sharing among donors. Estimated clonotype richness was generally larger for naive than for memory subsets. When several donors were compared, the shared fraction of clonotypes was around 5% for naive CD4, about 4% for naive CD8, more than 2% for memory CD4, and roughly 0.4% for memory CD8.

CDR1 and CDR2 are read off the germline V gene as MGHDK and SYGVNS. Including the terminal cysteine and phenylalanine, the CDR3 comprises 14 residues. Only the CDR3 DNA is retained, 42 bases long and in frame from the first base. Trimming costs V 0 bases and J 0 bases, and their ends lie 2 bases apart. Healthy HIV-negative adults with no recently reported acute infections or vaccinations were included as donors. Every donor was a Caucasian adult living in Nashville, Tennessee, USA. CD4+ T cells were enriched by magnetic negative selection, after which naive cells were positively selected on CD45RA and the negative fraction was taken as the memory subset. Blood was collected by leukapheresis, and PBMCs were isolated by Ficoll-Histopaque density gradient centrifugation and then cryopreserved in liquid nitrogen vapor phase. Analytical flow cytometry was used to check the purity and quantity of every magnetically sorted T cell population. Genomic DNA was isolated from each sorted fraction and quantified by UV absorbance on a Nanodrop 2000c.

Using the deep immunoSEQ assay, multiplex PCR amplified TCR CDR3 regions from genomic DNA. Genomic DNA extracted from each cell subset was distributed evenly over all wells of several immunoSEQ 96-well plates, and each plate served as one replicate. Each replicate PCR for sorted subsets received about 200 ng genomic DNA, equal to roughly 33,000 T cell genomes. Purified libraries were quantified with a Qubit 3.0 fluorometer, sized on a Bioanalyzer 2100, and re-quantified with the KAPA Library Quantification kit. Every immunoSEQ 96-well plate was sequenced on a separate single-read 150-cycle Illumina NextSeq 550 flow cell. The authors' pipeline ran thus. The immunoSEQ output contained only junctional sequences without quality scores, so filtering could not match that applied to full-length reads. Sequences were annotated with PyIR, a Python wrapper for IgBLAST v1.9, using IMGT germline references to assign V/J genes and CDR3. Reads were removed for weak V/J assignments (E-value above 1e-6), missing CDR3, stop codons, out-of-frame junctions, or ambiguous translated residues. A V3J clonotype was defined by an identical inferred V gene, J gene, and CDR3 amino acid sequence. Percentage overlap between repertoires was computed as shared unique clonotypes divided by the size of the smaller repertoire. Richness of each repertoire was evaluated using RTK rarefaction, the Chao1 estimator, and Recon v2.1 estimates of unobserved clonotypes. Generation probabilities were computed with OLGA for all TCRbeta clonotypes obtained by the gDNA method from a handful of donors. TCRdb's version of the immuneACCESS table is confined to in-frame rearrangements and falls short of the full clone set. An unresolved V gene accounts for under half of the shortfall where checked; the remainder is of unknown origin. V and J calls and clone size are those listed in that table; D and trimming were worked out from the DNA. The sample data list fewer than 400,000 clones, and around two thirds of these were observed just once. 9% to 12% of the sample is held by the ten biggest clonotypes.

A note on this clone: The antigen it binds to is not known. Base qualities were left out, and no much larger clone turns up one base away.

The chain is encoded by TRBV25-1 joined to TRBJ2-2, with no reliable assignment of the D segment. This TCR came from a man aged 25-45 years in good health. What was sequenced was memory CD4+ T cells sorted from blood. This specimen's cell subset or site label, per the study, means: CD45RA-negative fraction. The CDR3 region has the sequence CASSEYTNTGELFF. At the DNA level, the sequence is TGTGCCAGCAGTGAATATACGAACACCGGGGAGCTGTTTTTT.